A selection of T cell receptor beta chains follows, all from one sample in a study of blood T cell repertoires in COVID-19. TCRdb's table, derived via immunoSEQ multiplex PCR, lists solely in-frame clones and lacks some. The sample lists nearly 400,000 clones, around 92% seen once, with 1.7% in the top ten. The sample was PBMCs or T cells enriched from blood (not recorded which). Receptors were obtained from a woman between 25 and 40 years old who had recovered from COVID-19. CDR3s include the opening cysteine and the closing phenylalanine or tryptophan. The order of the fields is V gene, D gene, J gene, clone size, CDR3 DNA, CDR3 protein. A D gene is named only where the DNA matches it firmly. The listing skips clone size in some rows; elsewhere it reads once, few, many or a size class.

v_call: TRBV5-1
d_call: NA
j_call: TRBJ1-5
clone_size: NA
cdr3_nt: TGCGCCAGCAGCCTGACTGACTCTCGGGAGTTGGGTCAGCCCCAGCATTTT
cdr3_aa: CASSLTDSRELGQPQHF

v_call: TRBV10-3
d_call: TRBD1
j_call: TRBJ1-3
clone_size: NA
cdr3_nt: TGTGCCACAAGGACAGGAAACTCTGGAAACACCATATATTTT
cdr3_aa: CATRTGNSGNTIYF

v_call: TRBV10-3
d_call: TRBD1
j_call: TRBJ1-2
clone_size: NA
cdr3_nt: TGTGCCACCGGGGACAGACCGAATGATGGCTACACCTTC
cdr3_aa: CATGDRPNDGYTF

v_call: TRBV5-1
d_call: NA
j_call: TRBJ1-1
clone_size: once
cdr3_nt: TGCGCCAGCAGCTTGGTAGGCGGGGTGGGGACTGAAGCTTTCTTT
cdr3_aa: CASSLVGGVGTEAFF

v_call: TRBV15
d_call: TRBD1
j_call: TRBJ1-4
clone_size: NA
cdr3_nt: TGTGCCACCAGCAGAGATGGGACAGGGAGGAGTTCGGTCGAAAAACTGTTTTTT
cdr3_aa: CATSRDGTGRSSVEKLFF

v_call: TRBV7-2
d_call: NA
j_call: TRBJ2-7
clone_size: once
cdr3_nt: TGTGCCAGCAGCTTTACTAGAACTCGCGAGCAGTACTTC
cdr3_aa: CASSFTRTREQYF

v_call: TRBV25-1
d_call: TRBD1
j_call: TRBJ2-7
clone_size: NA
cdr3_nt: TGTGCCAGCAGTGACCATGAACACAGGGGGCATCCCTACGAGCAGTACTTC
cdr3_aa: CASSDHEHRGHPYEQYF

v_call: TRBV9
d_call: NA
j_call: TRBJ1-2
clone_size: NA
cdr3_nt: TGTGCCAGCAGCCCACACCAAAGGGCAGGGGTCGACTATGGCTACACCTTC
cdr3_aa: CASSPHQRAGVDYGYTF

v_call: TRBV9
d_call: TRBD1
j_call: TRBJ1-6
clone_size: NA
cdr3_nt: TGTGCCAGCAGCGTGGAGACAGGGCCTATTTCACCCCTCCACTTT
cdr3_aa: CASSVETGPISPLHF

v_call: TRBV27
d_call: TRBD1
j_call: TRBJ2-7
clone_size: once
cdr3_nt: TGTGCCAGCAGTTCCCAGGGACAGGGGTTATACGAGCAGTACTTC
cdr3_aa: CASSSQGQGLYEQYF

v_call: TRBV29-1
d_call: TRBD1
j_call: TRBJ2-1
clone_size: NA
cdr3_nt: TGCAGCGTCAAGACGGGGACAGTCAATGAGCAGTTCTTC
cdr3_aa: CSVKTGTVNEQFF

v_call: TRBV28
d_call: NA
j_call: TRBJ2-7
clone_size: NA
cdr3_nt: TGTGCCAGTTGCCTATTGGGACAAGGATACGAGCAGTACTTC
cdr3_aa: CASCLLGQGYEQYF

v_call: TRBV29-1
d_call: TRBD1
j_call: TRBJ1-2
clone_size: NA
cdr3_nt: TGCAGCGTAAAGGACAGGTTAGATGGCTACACCTTC
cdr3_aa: CSVKDRLDGYTF

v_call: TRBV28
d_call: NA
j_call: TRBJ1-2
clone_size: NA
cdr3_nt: TGTGCCAGCAGTCCATGGTCGGTAAGCTATGGCTACACCTTC
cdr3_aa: CASSPWSVSYGYTF

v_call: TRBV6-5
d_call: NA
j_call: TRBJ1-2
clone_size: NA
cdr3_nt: TGTGCCAGCAGTTACCTTCGCTTCGGGTATGGCTACACCTTC
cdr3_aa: CASSYLRFGYGYTF

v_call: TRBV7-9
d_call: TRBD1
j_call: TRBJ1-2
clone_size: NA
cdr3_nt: TGTGCCAGCAGCTTGCGACAGGGAGATGGCTACACCTTC
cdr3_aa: CASSLRQGDGYTF

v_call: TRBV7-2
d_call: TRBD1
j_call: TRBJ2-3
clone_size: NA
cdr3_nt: TGTGCCAGCAGCTCCGGGACAGTCACAGATACGCAGTATTTT
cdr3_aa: CASSSGTVTDTQYF